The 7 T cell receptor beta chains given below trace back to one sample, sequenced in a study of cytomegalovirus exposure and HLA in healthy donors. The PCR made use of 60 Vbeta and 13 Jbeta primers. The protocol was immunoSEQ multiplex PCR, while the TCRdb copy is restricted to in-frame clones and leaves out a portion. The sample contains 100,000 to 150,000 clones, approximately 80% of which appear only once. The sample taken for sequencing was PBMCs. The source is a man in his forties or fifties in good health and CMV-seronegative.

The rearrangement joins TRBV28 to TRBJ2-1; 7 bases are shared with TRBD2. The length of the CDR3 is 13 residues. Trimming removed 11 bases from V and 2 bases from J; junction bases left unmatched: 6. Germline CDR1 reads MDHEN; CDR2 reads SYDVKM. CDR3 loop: CAGASGAYNEQFF. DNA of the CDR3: TGTGCCGGGGCTAGCGGAGCCTACAATGAGCAGTTCTTC. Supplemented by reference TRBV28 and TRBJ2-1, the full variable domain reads DVKVTQSSRYLVKRTGEKVFLECVQDMDHENMFWYRQDPGLGLRLIYFSYDVKMKEKGDIPEGYSVSREKKERFSLILESASTNQTSMYLCAGASGAYNEQFFGPGTRLTVL.

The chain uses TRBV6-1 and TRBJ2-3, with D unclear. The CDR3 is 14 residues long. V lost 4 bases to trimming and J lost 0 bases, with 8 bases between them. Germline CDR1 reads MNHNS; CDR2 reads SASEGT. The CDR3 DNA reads TGTGCCAGCAGTGTTCTCTCTAGCACAGATACGCAGTATTTT. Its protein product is CASSVLSSTDTQYF.

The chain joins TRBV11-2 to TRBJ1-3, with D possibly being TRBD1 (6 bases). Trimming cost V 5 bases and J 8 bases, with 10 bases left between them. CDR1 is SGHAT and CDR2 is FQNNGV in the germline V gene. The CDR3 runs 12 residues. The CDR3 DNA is TGTGCCAGCAGCCGACAGGCTTACACCATATATTTT. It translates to CASSRQAYTIYF.

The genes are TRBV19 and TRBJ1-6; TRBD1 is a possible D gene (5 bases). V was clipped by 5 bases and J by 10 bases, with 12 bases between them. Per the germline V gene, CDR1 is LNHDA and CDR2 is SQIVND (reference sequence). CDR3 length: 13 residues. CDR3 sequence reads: CASSLVGASPLHF. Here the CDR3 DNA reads TGTGCCAGTAGTCTCGTTGGGGCGTCACCCCTCCACTTT.

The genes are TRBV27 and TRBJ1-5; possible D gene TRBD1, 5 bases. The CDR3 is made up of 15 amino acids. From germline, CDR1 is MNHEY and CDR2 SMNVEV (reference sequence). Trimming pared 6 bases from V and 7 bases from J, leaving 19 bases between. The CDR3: CASSSGPQGEQPQHF. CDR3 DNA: TGTGCCAGCAGCTCGGGCCCGCAGGGTGAGCAGCCCCAGCATTTT.

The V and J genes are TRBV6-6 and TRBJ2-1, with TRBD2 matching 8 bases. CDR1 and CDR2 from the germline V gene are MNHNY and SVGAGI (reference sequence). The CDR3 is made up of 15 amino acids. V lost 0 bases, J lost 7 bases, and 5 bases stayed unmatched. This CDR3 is CASSYSTGGPNEQFF. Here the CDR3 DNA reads TGTGCCAGCAGTTACTCGACGGGGGGGCCGAATGAGCAGTTCTTC.

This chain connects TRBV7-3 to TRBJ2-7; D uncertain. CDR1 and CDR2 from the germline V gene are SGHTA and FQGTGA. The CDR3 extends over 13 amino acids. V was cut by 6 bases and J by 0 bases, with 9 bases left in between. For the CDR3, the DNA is TGTGCCAGCAGTTACGGTTTCTCCTACGAGCAGTACTTC. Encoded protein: CASSYGFSYEQYF.